This TCR beta chain was sequenced in a study of T cell responses to AZD1222 COVID-19 vaccine. Profiling relied on immunoSEQ multiplex PCR, and the TCRdb table lists in-frame clones only, not all of them. The sample contains some 110,000 clones, around 91% of which appear only once. About this clone: The antigen is unknown.

Study-wide results and caveats: Baseline serostatus was positive in only a handful of AZD1222 recipients.

V lost 3 bases and J lost 0, with 21 bases in between. The CDR3 totals 18 residues. Germline V gene sequence: CDR1 DFQATT, CDR2 SNEGSKA (reference sequence). The sequencing here drew on peripheral blood, taken on day 0 of AZD1222 vaccination. The sequence was obtained from an adult in good health. The chain uses TRBV20-1 and TRBJ2-1, with D possibly matching TRBD2 (7 bases). The CDR3 loop is CSASIGSLADSSYNEQFF. Here the CDR3 DNA reads TGCAGTGCTAGTATTGGGAGTCTAGCGGACAGCTCCTACAATGAGCAGTTCTTC.